This is a list of T cell receptor beta chains from one sample in a study of blood T cell repertoires in COVID-19. Some clones are missing from TCRdb's copy, which holds only in-frame ones; the method was immunoSEQ multiplex PCR. This table has 110,000 to 150,000 clones, about four fifths appearing once. Sequences were obtained from peripheral blood. The receptors originated from a human donor in a cohort sampled during active COVID-19. Each CDR3 is given with its conserved first and last residue. The order of the fields is D gene, CDR3 length, J gene, V gene, clone size, CDR3 protein, CDR3 DNA. A D gene is named only where the DNA matches it firmly. For some rows the clone size is stated as once, few or many, or as a class when expanded; others skip it.

D: .; length: 15; J: TRBJ1-4; V: TRBV28; size: .; CDR3: CASSSRGSANEKLFF; DNA: TGTGCCAGCAGTTCAAGGGGTTCGGCTAATGAAAAACTGTTTTTT
D: TRBD2; length: 14; J: TRBJ2-5; V: TRBV2; size: .; CDR3: CASRRLAEKETQYF; DNA: TGTGCCAGCAGACGACTAGCGGAAAAAGAGACCCAGTACTTC
D: TRBD1; length: 17; J: TRBJ1-4; V: TRBV6-2/TRBV6-3; size: .; CDR3: CASSYSTGGTGSEKLFF; DNA: TGTGCCAGCAGTTACTCGACCGGCGGGACAGGGAGCGAAAAACTGTTTTTT
D: .; length: 13; J: TRBJ2-5; V: TRBV12-3/TRBV12-4; size: once; CDR3: CASSGGAQETQYF; DNA: TGTGCCAGCAGTGGGGGGGCCCAAGAGACCCAGTACTTC
D: .; length: 14; J: TRBJ2-1; V: TRBV18; size: once; CDR3: CASSPGASAREQFF; DNA: TGTGCCAGCTCACCGGGGGCCAGCGCCCGGGAGCAGTTCTTC
D: TRBD1; length: 17; J: TRBJ2-1; V: TRBV3-1/TRBV3-2; size: few; CDR3: CASSQEIRDRGINEQFF; DNA: TGTGCCAGCAGCCAAGAAATCAGGGACAGGGGTATCAATGAGCAGTTCTTC
D: TRBD2; length: 16; J: TRBJ2-1; V: TRBV24-1; size: .; CDR3: CATSEGLAGEYNEQFF; DNA: TGTGCCACCAGTGAGGGACTAGCGGGGGAGTACAATGAGCAGTTCTTC
D: .; length: 15; J: TRBJ2-1; V: TRBV13; size: .; CDR3: CASSLGQPRYNEQFF; DNA: TGTGCCAGCAGCTTAGGACAGCCACGCTACAATGAGCAGTTCTTC
D: TRBD1; length: 16; J: TRBJ1-2; V: TRBV4-3; size: once; CDR3: CASSQDLGTGEYGYTF; DNA: TGCGCCAGCAGCCAAGATCTAGGGACAGGGGAGTATGGCTACACCTTC
D: .; length: 20; J: TRBJ2-2; V: TRBV5-1; size: .; CDR3: CASSGEETGKGYMNTGELFF; DNA: TGCGCCAGCAGCGGGGAAGAGACAGGAAAGGGGTACATGAACACCGGGGAGCTGTTTTTT
D: .; length: 14; J: TRBJ2-7; V: TRBV7-2; size: .; CDR3: CASSYNRGGYEQYF; DNA: TGTGCCAGCAGCTACAACAGGGGAGGTTACGAGCAGTACTTC
D: .; length: 13; J: TRBJ2-3; V: TRBV18; size: .; CDR3: CASSPPSADTQYF; DNA: TGTGCCAGCTCACCCCCTAGCGCCGATACGCAGTATTTT
D: .; length: 16; J: TRBJ2-3; V: TRBV19; size: .; CDR3: CASSIVQTGNTDTQYF; DNA: TGTGCCAGTAGTATTGTCCAAACGGGGAACACAGATACGCAGTATTTT
D: .; length: 17; J: TRBJ2-2; V: TRBV15; size: .; CDR3: CATSRDLLGGGTGELFF; DNA: TGTGCCACCAGCAGAGATCTTTTAGGGGGGGGGACCGGGGAGCTGTTTTTT
D: TRBD2; length: 16; J: TRBJ2-7; V: TRBV5-4; size: .; CDR3: CASSLAGLAGTYEQYF; DNA: TGTGCCAGCAGCTTGGCCGGACTAGCGGGAACCTACGAGCAGTACTTC
D: .; length: 17; J: TRBJ2-3; V: TRBV19; size: .; CDR3: CASSTQLRRDSTDTQYF; DNA: TGTGCCAGTAGTACCCAACTACGACGCGACAGCACAGATACGCAGTATTTT
D: TRBD1; length: 15; J: TRBJ1-5; V: TRBV12-5; size: .; CDR3: CASGIRDRENQPQHF; DNA: TGTGCTAGTGGTATCCGGGACAGGGAAAATCAGCCCCAGCATTTT
D: .; length: 14; J: TRBJ1-2; V: TRBV5-1; size: once; CDR3: CASSLTTGPGGYTF; DNA: TGCGCCAGCAGTCTTACCACAGGCCCGGGTGGCTACACCTTC
D: .; length: 11; J: TRBJ1-6; V: TRBV20-1; size: .; CDR3: CSARDGQKQNF; DNA: TGCAGTGCTAGAGATGGGCAGAAACAGAACTTT
D: .; length: 14; J: TRBJ1-6; V: TRBV20-1; size: .; CDR3: CSASSGPRSSPLHF; DNA: TGCAGTGCTAGTTCTGGCCCTCGGAGTTCACCCCTCCACTTT
D: TRBD1; length: 15; J: TRBJ2-7; V: TRBV6-5; size: few; CDR3: CASTGQGIGSYEQYF; DNA: TGTGCCAGCACGGGACAGGGGATCGGGTCCTACGAGCAGTACTTC
D: .; length: 14; J: TRBJ1-2; V: TRBV6-2/TRBV6-3; size: .; CDR3: CASSYTRGNYGYTF; DNA: TGTGCCAGCAGTTACACCCGAGGGAACTATGGCTACACCTTC
D: .; length: 18; J: TRBJ2-1; V: TRBV4-1; size: .; CDR3: CASSRPRGDGGSYNEQFF; DNA: TGCGCCAGCAGCCGCCCCAGGGGGGATGGGGGTTCCTACAATGAGCAGTTCTTC
D: .; length: 14; J: TRBJ2-2; V: TRBV7-9; size: .; CDR3: CASSLGAATGELFF; DNA: TGTGCCAGCAGCTTAGGGGCAGCTACCGGGGAGCTGTTTTTT
D: .; length: 15; J: TRBJ1-6; V: TRBV7-9; size: .; CDR3: CASSSSGNNNSPLHF; DNA: TGTGCCAGCAGCTCCTCGGGGAATAATAATTCACCCCTCCACTTT
D: .; length: 14; J: TRBJ2-7; V: TRBV30; size: once; CDR3: CAWGMGRDKDEQYF; DNA: TGTGCCTGGGGGATGGGAAGGGACAAGGACGAGCAGTACTTC
D: .; length: 15; J: TRBJ1-2; V: TRBV4-2; size: .; CDR3: CASSQDATWSNGYTF; DNA: TGTGCCAGCAGCCAAGATGCAACTTGGAGCAATGGCTACACCTTC
D: .; length: 15; J: TRBJ2-3; V: TRBV28; size: once; CDR3: CASSLASQPTDTQYF; DNA: TGTGCCAGCAGTCTAGCTTCTCAGCCCACAGATACGCAGTATTTT
D: .; length: 15; J: TRBJ2-1; V: TRBV24-1; size: .; CDR3: CATSDLGTQYNEQFF; DNA: TGTGCCACCAGTGATTTGGGGACACAATACAATGAGCAGTTCTTC
D: TRBD1; length: 15; J: TRBJ2-7; V: TRBV6-5; size: .; CDR3: CASRRGGQGAYEQYF; DNA: TGTGCCAGCAGGAGGGGGGGACAGGGGGCCTACGAGCAGTACTTC